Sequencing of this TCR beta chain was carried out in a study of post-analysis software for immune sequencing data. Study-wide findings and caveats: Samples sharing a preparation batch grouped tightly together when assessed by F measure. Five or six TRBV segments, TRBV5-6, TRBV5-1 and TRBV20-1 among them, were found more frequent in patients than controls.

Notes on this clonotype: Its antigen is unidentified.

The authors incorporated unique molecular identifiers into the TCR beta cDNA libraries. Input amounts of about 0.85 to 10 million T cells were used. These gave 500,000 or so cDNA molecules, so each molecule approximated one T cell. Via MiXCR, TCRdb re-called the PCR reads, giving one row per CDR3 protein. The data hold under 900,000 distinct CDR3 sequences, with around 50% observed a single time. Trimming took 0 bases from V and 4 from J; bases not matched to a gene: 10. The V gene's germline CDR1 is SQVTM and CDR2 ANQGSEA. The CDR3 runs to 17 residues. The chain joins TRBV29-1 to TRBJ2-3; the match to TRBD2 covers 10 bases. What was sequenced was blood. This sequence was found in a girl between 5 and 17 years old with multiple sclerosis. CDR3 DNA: TGCAGCGTTGAAGATATGCGGCTAGCGGGAGCCCCAGATACGCAGTATTTT. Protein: CSVEDMRLAGAPDTQYF.